This T cell receptor (beta chain) was captured in a study of post-analysis software for immune sequencing data. Study results and caveats: Comparison of patients with controls showed four or five TRBV segments more frequent in patients, TRBV5-6, TRBV5-1 and TRBV20-1 among them. Relative to controls, patients with multiple sclerosis showed significantly lower normalized Chao1 diversity. With F measure, samples from one preparation batch clustered together strongly.

This clonotype was observed a few times. Its antigen is as yet unknown. CDR3 length equals 12 residues. Sequencing libraries made from TCR beta cDNA carried unique molecular identifiers. cDNA molecules numbering roughly 500,000 came from roughly 1.1 to 9.2 million T cells. Via MiXCR, TCRdb re-called the PCR reads, giving one row per CDR3 protein. The data show 450,000 to 650,000 distinct CDR3 sequences, with roughly 47% seen just once and more than 1.5% held by the top ten. The V call is TRBV12-3 or TRBV12-4, the J call TRBJ2-5; the D is unclear. The better agreement between TRBJ2-7 and the DNA end casts doubt on the J call. This receptor was obtained from a girl aged 5-17 years with multiple sclerosis. The sequenced sample consisted of blood. The chain's CDR3 is CASSLVIHEQYF. CDR3 nucleotides: TGTGCCAGCAGTTTAGTAATCCACGAGCAGTACTTC.